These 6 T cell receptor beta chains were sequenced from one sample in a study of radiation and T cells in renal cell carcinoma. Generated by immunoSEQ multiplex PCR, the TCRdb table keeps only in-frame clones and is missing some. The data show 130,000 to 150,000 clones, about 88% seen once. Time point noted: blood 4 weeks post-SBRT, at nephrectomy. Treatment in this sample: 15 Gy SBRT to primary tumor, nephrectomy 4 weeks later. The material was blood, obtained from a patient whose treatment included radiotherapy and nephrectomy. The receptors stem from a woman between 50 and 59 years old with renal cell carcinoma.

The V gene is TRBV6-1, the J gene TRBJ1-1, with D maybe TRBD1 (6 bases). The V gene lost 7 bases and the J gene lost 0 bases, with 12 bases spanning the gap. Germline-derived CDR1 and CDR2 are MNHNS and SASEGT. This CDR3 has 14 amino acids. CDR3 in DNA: TGTGCCAGCATTGTGGACAGATTGAACACTGAAGCTTTCTTT. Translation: CASIVDRLNTEAFF.

CDR3 residues: CASSLPGQGVYEQYF. The CDR3, as DNA: TGTGCCAGCAGCCTTCCGGGACAGGGGGTTTACGAGCAGTACTTC. The rearrangement joins TRBV5-4 to TRBJ2-7, with TRBD1 matching over 11 bases. Germline V lookup: CDR1 SGHNT, CDR2 YYREEE (reference sequence). CDR3 length: 15 amino acids. The ends lost 4 bases at V and 4 bases at J; junction bases unmatched: 7.

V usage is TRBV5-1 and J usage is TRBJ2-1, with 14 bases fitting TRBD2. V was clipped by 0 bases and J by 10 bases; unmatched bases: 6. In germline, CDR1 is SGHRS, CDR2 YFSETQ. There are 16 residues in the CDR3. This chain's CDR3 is CASSLEGLAGVREQFF. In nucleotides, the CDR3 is TGCGCCAGCAGCTTGGAGGGACTAGCGGGAGTACGGGAGCAGTTCTTC. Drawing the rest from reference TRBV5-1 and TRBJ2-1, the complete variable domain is KAGVTQTPRYLIKTRGQQVTLSCSPISGHRSVSWYQQTPGQGLQFLFEYFSETQRNKGNFPGRFSGRQFSNSRSEMNVSTLELGDSALYLCASSLEGLAGVREQFFGPGTRLTVL.

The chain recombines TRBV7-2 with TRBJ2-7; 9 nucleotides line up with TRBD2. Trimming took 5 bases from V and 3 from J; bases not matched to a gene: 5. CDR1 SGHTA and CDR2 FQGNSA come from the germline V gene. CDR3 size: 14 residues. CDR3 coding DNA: TGTGCCAGCAGCCCCGCTAGCGGGGTCTACGAGCAGTACTTC. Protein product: CASSPASGVYEQYF.

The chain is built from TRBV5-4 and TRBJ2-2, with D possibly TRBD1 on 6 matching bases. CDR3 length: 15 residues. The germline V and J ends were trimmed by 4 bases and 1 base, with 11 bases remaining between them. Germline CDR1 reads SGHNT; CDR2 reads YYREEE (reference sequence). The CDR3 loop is CASSRRQVNTGELFF. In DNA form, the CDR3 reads TGTGCCAGCAGCCGACGACAGGTGAACACCGGGGAGCTGTTTTTT. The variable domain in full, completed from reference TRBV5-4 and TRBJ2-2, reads ETGVTQSPTHLIKTRGQQVTLRCSSQSGHNTVSWYQQALGQGPQFIFQYYREEENGRGNFPPRFSGLQFPNYSSELNVNALELDDSALYLCASSRRQVNTGELFFGEGSRLTVL.

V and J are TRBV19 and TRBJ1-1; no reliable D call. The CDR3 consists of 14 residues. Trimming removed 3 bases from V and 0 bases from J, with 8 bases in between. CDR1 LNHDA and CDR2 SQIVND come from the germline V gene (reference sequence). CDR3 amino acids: CASSMGRMNTEAFF. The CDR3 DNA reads TGTGCCAGTAGTATGGGCAGAATGAACACTGAAGCTTTCTTT.